These 17 T cell receptor beta chains originate from one sample sequenced in a study of blood T cells in healthy people across ages. Using a J-beta primer mix together with a sample-barcoded 5' primer, a second PCR was run for about 6 to 11 cycles. TCRdb re-called the 5' RACE reads through MiXCR, storing one row per CDR3 protein. The sample lists about 780,000 distinct CDR3 sequences; about 26% were seen once. This sample also belongs to another study, concerning T cells of mothers and their children.

Material for sequencing was blood. Source of these receptors: a boy under 18 in good health.

Concerning this clonotype itself: This sequence may be a read error, since a much larger clone differs from it by one base. The genes are TRBV7-9 and TRBJ2-7; weak D call: TRBD1 (5 bases). Germline values: CDR1 SEHNR, CDR2 FQNEAQ (reference sequence). The CDR3 contains 14 residues. The CDR3 protein is CASSSTQTVYAQYF. DNA for the CDR3: TGTGCCAGCAGCTCTACGCAGACAGTCTACGCGCAGTACTTC.

On this clonotype itself: A read error may account for a junction end that differs from germline. This CDR3 is CASSFSGAGEQCF. CDR3 coding DNA: TGTGCCAGCAGTTTTTCCGGGGCTGGAGAGCAGTGCTTC. This chain connects TRBV27 to TRBJ2-5; D assignment may be TRBD1 or TRBD2 (5 bases each). Germline V CDR1 and CDR2: MNHEY, SMNVEV (reference sequence). CDR3 size: 13 residues.

The chain carries TRBV20-1 and TRBJ1-3; D remains ambiguous. Germline assignment: CDR1 DFQATT and CDR2 SNEGSKA (reference sequence). V was trimmed by 0 bases and J by 3 bases, leaving 12 bases between them. There are 15 residues in the CDR3. The CDR3 here is CSARDPKGGGNTIYF. As DNA, the CDR3 is TGCAGTGCTAGAGATCCTAAGGGAGGTGGAAACACCATATATTTT.

In this sample, this clonotype turned up a few times. The CDR3 reads CASSPRGGQLYEQYF. CDR3 bases: TGTGCCAGCAGCCCCCGGGGGGGGCAGTTGTACGAGCAGTACTTC. The chain is built from TRBV7-6 and TRBJ2-7; 8 bases align to TRBD2. The CDR3 has 15 residues. The trim removed 5 bases at V and 4 bases at J, leaving 10 bases unmatched. Germline assignment: CDR1 SGHVS and CDR2 FNYEAQ.

This clonotype was observed a handful of times. This chain uses TRBV12-3 or TRBV12-4 with TRBJ2-1; no clear D. CDR3 size: 11 residues. With 8 bases removed from V and 6 bases from J, the gap between germline ends came to 8 bases. CDR3 loop: CASVTSNEQFF. The CDR3 coding sequence is TGTGCCAGCGTAACCTCCAATGAGCAGTTCTTC.

This chain links TRBV9 with TRBJ2-5, with D possibly TRBD2 on 5 matching bases. The end of the DNA is better explained by TRBJ2-1, so the J call may be wrong. This CDR3 region has 14 residues. Germline CDR1 SGDLS, CDR2 YYNGEE. For the CDR3, the DNA is TGTGCCAGCAGCGTAGCTCATGGGAGTGTTGAGCAGTTCTTC. It yields the protein CASSVAHGSVEQFF.

The chain carries TRBV10-3 and TRBJ2-5, with 10 bases aligning to TRBD2. This CDR3 has 17 amino acids. The junction had 9 bases not matched to a gene; V was cut back by 0 bases and J by 5 bases. CDR1 and CDR2 (germline): ENHRY, SYGVKD. CDR3 in DNA: TGTGCCATCAGTGAGTCGAGCCAGCGGGGGGGGATGGAGACCCAGTACTTC. The encoded protein is CAISESSQRGGMETQYF.

This sequence joins TRBV4-2 and TRBJ2-1; 13 nucleotides match TRBD2. The CDR3 is 19 amino acids. With 1 base clipped from V and 0 bases from J, the junction kept 6 bases outside the gene matches. Germline V gives CDR1 LGHNA, CDR2 YNFKEQ. The CDR3 DNA reads TGTGCCAGCAGCCAAGGCGGGACTAGCGGGGTCAGCTCCTACAATGAGCAGTTCTTC. Amino acids: CASSQGGTSGVSSYNEQFF.

This clonotype was found a few times. The V gene is TRBV18, the J gene TRBJ2-5; D is unresolved. The CDR3 spans 12 residues. Germline CDR1 KGHSH, CDR2 LQKENI. Between the trimmed V and J ends, which lost 3 bases and 5 bases, there was a span of 7 bases. The CDR3 loop is CASSPATETQYF. CDR3 nucleotides: TGTGCCAGCTCACCGGCTACGGAGACCCAGTACTTC.

This chain connects TRBV2 to TRBJ2-7; 7 bases fit TRBD1. Germline assignment: CDR1 SNHLY and CDR2 FYNNEI. The CDR3 is 14 residues long. The V and J ends lost 6 bases and 3 bases, in that order; junction bases with no gene match: 8. This CDR3 reads CASRETGQSYEQYF. The CDR3 DNA reads as TGTGCCAGCAGGGAGACAGGGCAAAGCTACGAGCAGTACTTC. Using reference TRBV2 and TRBJ2-7 for the parts outside the CDR3, the full variable domain is EPEVTQTPSHQVTQMGQEVILRCVPISNHLYFYWYRQILGQKVEFLVSFYNNEISEKSEIFDDQFSVERPDGSNFTLKIRSTKLEDSAMYFCASRETGQSYEQYFGPGTRLTVT.

To note about this clonotype: Its ends do not fully match the called genes, so a read error is possible. This rearrangement joins TRBV6-2 or TRBV6-3 to TRBJ2-5; D is possibly TRBD2 (6 bases). This CDR3 has 14 amino acids. The germline gives CDR1 MNHEY, CDR2 SVGEGT. This CDR3 is CATSSGSKGETQYF. CDR3 coding DNA: TGTGCCACCAGTAGCGGTTCCAAGGGAGAGACCCAGTACTTC.

This clonotype has a handful of counts. The chain joins TRBV7-6 to TRBJ2-2; 16 positions agree with TRBD2. V shed 5 bases, J shed 4 bases, and the junction held 4 bases outside the gene matches. Per germline, CDR1 SGHVS and CDR2 FNYEAQ. The CDR3 length is 17 residues. The CDR3 DNA sequence: TGTGCCAGCAGCCCGGGACTAGCGGGGGGGCTCACCGGGGAGCTGTTTTTT. Translating it yields CASSPGLAGGLTGELFF.

The chain combines TRBV6-5 with TRBJ2-6, with TRBD1 identical over 7 bases. The CDR3 runs to 17 residues. Looked up from germline, CDR1 is MNHEY and CDR2 is SVGAGI. The trim removed 2 bases at V and 3 bases at J, leaving 7 bases unmatched. CDR3 region: CASSYTGAARGANVLTF. In nucleotides, the CDR3 is TGTGCCAGCAGTTACACAGGGGCGGCTCGTGGGGCCAACGTCCTGACTTTC.

The chain couples TRBV7-6 to TRBJ2-2; 8 bases align to TRBD1. Germline V gives CDR1 SGHVS, CDR2 FNYEAQ. The CDR3 has 15 residues. After removal of 1 base from V and 3 bases from J, the junction contained 1 base not matched to a gene. For the CDR3, the DNA is TGTGCCAGCAGCTTAGAGACAGGGGACACCGGGGAGCTGTTTTTT. This translates into CASSLETGDTGELFF.

The chain carries TRBV20-1 and TRBJ2-7, with a weak D call TRBD2 (5 bases). The CDR3 sequence is 10 residues long. Germline lookup yields CDR1 DFQATT and CDR2 SNEGSKA (reference sequence). Trimming shortened V by 4 bases and J by 5 bases, and 6 bases separated the two germline ends. The CDR3 DNA sequence: TGCAGTGCTAAGAGGGACGAGCAGTACTTC. Amino acid sequence: CSAKRDEQYF.

The J gene is TRBJ1-6, the V gene TRBV2; D possibly corresponds to TRBD1 (5 bases). This CDR3 has 18 residues. Germline values: CDR1 SNHLY, CDR2 FYNNEI. Deletions cut 2 bases from V and 5 bases from J, with 19 bases between. The CDR3 sequence is CASSESPTSTADNSPLHF. The CDR3 region has the DNA TGTGCCAGCAGTGAATCTCCAACATCGACAGCTGATAATTCACCCCTCCACTTT. The whole variable domain, filled in from reference TRBV2 and TRBJ1-6, reads EPEVTQTPSHQVTQMGQEVILRCVPISNHLYFYWYRQILGQKVEFLVSFYNNEISEKSEIFDDQFSVERPDGSNFTLKIRSTKLEDSAMYFCASSESPTSTADNSPLHFGNGTRLTVT.

This clonotype was detected only a few times. This sequence joins TRBV4-2 and TRBJ1-3; D unresolved. Between the trimmed V and J ends, which lost 4 bases and 0 bases, there was a span of 16 bases. The germline gives CDR1 LGHNA, CDR2 YNFKEQ. This CDR3 region has 17 residues. This chain's CDR3 is CASSPDPDGYSGNTIYF. The CDR3, as DNA: TGTGCCAGCAGCCCCGACCCGGACGGTTACTCTGGAAACACCATATATTTT.